This is a list of T cell receptor beta chains from one sample in a study of technical replicates of blood from a few donors. Assay used: immunoSEQ multiplex PCR; TCRdb lists only in-frame clones, some missing. The sample contains almost 90,000 clones, approximately 94% of which appear only once. The sequencing sample was made of T cells isolated from PBMCs. These receptors originate from a human donor in good health. Both conserved end residues are part of each CDR3. The D gene is left open where the match is weak. Size values are once, few and many counts, or a class for expanded clones, and some rows have none.

v_call	j_call	d_call	clone_size	cdr3_nt	cdr3_aa
TRBV6-4	TRBJ2-1	TRBD2	.	TGTGCCAGCAGTGACCGAACTAGCGGGAGCGATGAGCAGTTCTTC	CASSDRTSGSDEQFF
TRBV18	TRBJ1-4	.	.	TGTGCCAGCTCACCATTAGGACAGAGAACTAATGAAAAACTGTTTTTT	CASSPLGQRTNEKLFF
TRBV6-1	TRBJ2-2	TRBD1	.	TGTGCCAGCAGGAGACAGGGGCGGTACACCGGGGAGCTGTTTTTT	CASRRQGRYTGELFF
TRBV6-1	TRBJ1-4	TRBD1	.	TGTGCCAGCGTACAGGGGCGTACTAATGAAAAACTGTTTTTT	CASVQGRTNEKLFF
TRBV9	TRBJ2-2	TRBD1	.	TGTGCCAGCAGCGTAGGGACAGGGACCTCGGGCACCGGGGAGCTGTTTTTT	CASSVGTGTSGTGELFF
TRBV6-6	TRBJ1-2	.	.	TGTGCCAGCAGTTACGACCGGGCAGGGCTACCGGATGGCTACACCTTC	CASSYDRAGLPDGYTF
TRBV28	TRBJ2-7	.	.	TGTGCCAGCAGTCTAGGGGTCCCGACCTACGAGCAGTACTTC	CASSLGVPTYEQYF
TRBV7-6	TRBJ2-1	TRBD2	.	TGTGCCAGCAGCGAACTAGCGGGAGGGTACAATGAGCAGTTCTTC	CASSELAGGYNEQFF
TRBV19	TRBJ2-1	.	.	TGTGCCAGTAGTAGGAGGGAGTCCTCGTTCGACAATGAGCAGTTCTTC	CASSRRESSFDNEQFF
TRBV11-3	TRBJ2-1	TRBD1	.	TGTGCCAGCAGCACCGGGACAGGGTGGGGTGAGCAGTTCTTC	CASSTGTGWGEQFF
TRBV10-3	TRBJ2-1	TRBD2	once	TGTGCCATCAGTGATTTAGCGGGGTCATACAATGAGCAGTTCTTC	CAISDLAGSYNEQFF
TRBV5-4	TRBJ2-1	.	.	TGTGCCAGCAGCCACCCCAGGGGCCAGCAGTTCTTC	CASSHPRGQQFF
TRBV5-5	TRBJ2-7	.	.	TGTGCCAGCAGCGGGGGGGCAGATGGTACGTCGGAGTACTTC	CASSGGADGTSEYF
TRBV28	TRBJ2-3	.	.	TGTGCCAGCAGCTCCCGGGGACACGATACGCAGTATTTT	CASSSRGHDTQYF
TRBV5-4	TRBJ2-7	TRBD2	.	TGTGCCAGCAGCTTTCGGGGGGAGCGAGAGCAGTACTTC	CASSFRGEREQYF
TRBV7-9	TRBJ1-2	TRBD1	.	TGTGCCAGCAGCTTAAGAGGACAGGGAAACTATGGCTACACCTTC	CASSLRGQGNYGYTF
TRBV27	TRBJ2-7	.	.	TGTGCCAGCAGTTTAACGAGGCGCCACGAGCAGTACTTC	CASSLTRRHEQYF
TRBV29-1	TRBJ2-7	TRBD1	few	TGCAGCGTTGAAGATGGTGAGGGGGCCGACTCCTACGAGCAGTACTTC	CSVEDGEGADSYEQYF
TRBV5-1	TRBJ2-3	.	.	TGCGCCAGCACCCCCTCTTGGGCAGGGGGCACAGATACGCAGTATTTT	CASTPSWAGGTDTQYF
TRBV2	TRBJ2-7	TRBD1	.	TGTGCCAGCACGCCCGGGACAGGGGGCCCTTACGAGCAGTACTTC	CASTPGTGGPYEQYF
TRBV7-2	TRBJ2-7	TRBD2	.	TGTGCCAGCAGCCCCGTCTTGATAGGGGAGGGCTCCTACGAGCAGTACTTC	CASSPVLIGEGSYEQYF
TRBV28	TRBJ2-1	TRBD2	.	TGTGCCAGCAGGCCGACTAGCGGGAGAACAAATGAGCAGTTCTTC	CASRPTSGRTNEQFF
TRBV6-5	TRBJ1-3	.	.	TGTGCCAGCAGTCCGTCTGGAAACACCATATATTTT	CASSPSGNTIYF
TRBV11-3	TRBJ2-2	.	.	TGTGCCAGCAGCTTAGCTCAGGGACACGGGGAGCTGTTTTTT	CASSLAQGHGELFF
TRBV23-1	TRBJ2-7	TRBD1	.	TGCGCCAGCACTCCCCTGGGAACAGGGGGATTGAGGGAGCAGTACTTC	CASTPLGTGGLREQYF
TRBV28	TRBJ1-5	.	.	TGTGCCAGCAGCCCTGACAGCCGGGGGGCCCAGCCCCAGCATTTT	CASSPDSRGAQPQHF
TRBV28	TRBJ1-2	TRBD1	.	TGTGCCAGCAGACCACCGGACAGGGTGAGCGGCTACACCTTC	CASRPPDRVSGYTF
TRBV28	TRBJ1-5	.	.	TGTGCCAGCAGCGCCGGGGTCAATCAGCCCCAGCATTTT	CASSAGVNQPQHF
TRBV6-5	TRBJ2-2	TRBD1	.	TGTGCCAGCAGTAAACAGGGGTGGTACACCGGGGAGCTGTTTTTT	CASSKQGWYTGELFF
TRBV6-1	TRBJ1-5	TRBD1	.	TGTGCCAGCAGTGCACTACAGGGGGCCCCCAATCAGCCCCAGCATTTT	CASSALQGAPNQPQHF
TRBV28	TRBJ1-5	TRBD1	.	TGTGCCAGCAGACCCCCTCAGGGGGCTTATCAGCCCCAGCATTTT	CASRPPQGAYQPQHF
TRBV11-2	TRBJ1-4	TRBD1	.	TGTGCCAGCAGCCGGGACAGGGGGAATGAAAAACTGTTTTTT	CASSRDRGNEKLFF
TRBV18	TRBJ1-1	.	.	TGTGCCAGCTCACCACCGGGGGGGGACACTGAAGCTTTCTTT	CASSPPGGDTEAFF
TRBV18	TRBJ2-1	TRBD2	.	TGTGCCAGCTCACGGGCTGTTACCGGGACTAGCGGATACAATGAGCAGTTCTTC	CASSRAVTGTSGYNEQFF
TRBV27	TRBJ2-1	.	.	TGTGCCAGCAGTTTAGATGCGGGGATATACAATGAGCAGTTCTTC	CASSLDAGIYNEQFF
TRBV4-1	TRBJ1-1	.	few	TGCGCCAGCAGCCGTACAGGATTAAACACTGAAGCTTTCTTT	CASSRTGLNTEAFF
TRBV19	TRBJ1-5	.	.	TGTGCCCCAGGGTCTGTCGTTGGCAATCAGCCCCAGCATTTT	CAPGSVVGNQPQHF
TRBV11-3	TRBJ2-5	TRBD1	.	TGTGCCAGCACCCCCGGGGTAGGGGGCGAAGAGACCCAGTACTTC	CASTPGVGGEETQYF
TRBV27	TRBJ1-1	.	once	TGTGTGACTGTGATGAACACTGAAGCTTTCTTT	CVTVMNTEAFF